Below are 29 T cell receptor beta chains sequenced from a single sample in a study of early T cells in non-severe SARS-CoV-2 infection. TCRdb itself ran the 5' RACE reads through MiXCR, one entry per CDR3 protein. The sample has nearly 110,000 distinct CDR3 sequences; over 8.5% are singletons. Sequenced material: whole blood. Every receptor here comes from an adult who was a healthcare worker with PCR-confirmed SARS-CoV-2 infection or an uninfected control (not recorded which).

The chain links TRBV20-1 to TRBJ2-1; perhaps TRBD2 as D (6 bases). The CDR3 consists of 13 residues. Germline lookup yields CDR1 DFQATT and CDR2 SNEGSKA (reference sequence). With 6 bases removed from V and 7 bases from J, the gap between germline ends came to 16 bases. In nucleotides, the CDR3 is TGCAGTGCCGCGGACTACTATCGGAATGAGCAGTTCTTC. This encodes CSAADYYRNEQFF.

Only a few counts were recorded for this clonotype. This sequence joins TRBV7-2 and TRBJ1-2, with a weak D call TRBD1 (6 bases). CDR3 length equals 16 residues. Germline lookup yields CDR1 SGHTA and CDR2 FQGNSA. V lost 5 bases and J lost 2, with 18 bases in between. The CDR3 region is CASSQDRSGWNYGYTF. In DNA, the CDR3 is TGTGCCAGCAGCCAAGACAGGTCCGGGTGGAACTATGGCTACACCTTC.

This clonotype was seen at least ten times. This sequence joins TRBV5-1 and TRBJ1-1; D is unresolved. The CDR3 runs to 15 residues. The V and J ends lost 6 bases and 5 bases respectively, with 20 bases between them. Germline V CDR1 and CDR2: SGHRS, YFSETQ. The CDR3 region is CASTNPSGLSTEAFF. CDR3 in DNA: TGCGCCAGCACGAATCCCTCGGGCCTATCTACTGAAGCTTTCTTT.

This clonotype occurred a few times. The chain employs TRBV6-1 and TRBJ2-7; D remains unclear. This CDR3 contains 14 residues. Trimming stripped 0 bases from V and 0 bases from J, with 6 bases between. CDR1 MNHNS and CDR2 SASEGT come from the germline V gene. DNA of the CDR3: TGTGCCAGCAGTGAAGCTGTCCGCTCCTACGAGCAGTACTTC. Translated, it gives CASSEAVRSYEQYF.

The chain joins TRBV11-2 to TRBJ1-1; no clear D gene. V lost 1 base and J lost 5, with 8 bases in between. This CDR3 spans 13 amino acids. Germline V gives CDR1 SGHAT, CDR2 FQNNGV. CDR3 bases: TGTGCCAGCAGCTTAGCGGTCCTAACTGAAGCTTTCTTT. Its translation is CASSLAVLTEAFF.

About this clonotype: A much larger clonotype is one base distant, so this may be a read error. This chain uses TRBV28 with TRBJ2-7; D remains unclear. The CDR3 extends over 11 amino acids. V was shortened by 3 bases and J by 4 bases, with 4 bases between the two germline ends. Germline CDR1 MDHEN, CDR2 SYDVKM. The CDR3 loop is CASSFKYEQYF. In DNA form, the CDR3 reads TGTGCCAGCAGTTTCAAGTACGAGCAGTACTTC.

This clonotype was detected many times. V is TRBV12-3 or TRBV12-4 and J is TRBJ1-1; no clear D. The CDR3 contains 15 residues. V lost 1 base and J lost 3, with 12 bases in between. In nucleotides, the CDR3 is TGTGCCAGCAGTTTAGGTCCGGCGGGATACACTGAAGCTTTCTTT. Its protein product is CASSLGPAGYTEAFF.

This clonotype was counted a few times. The chain has TRBV27 and TRBJ2-7; D ambiguous. Trimming left V 5 bases short and J 4 bases short, with 12 bases between. Per the germline V gene, CDR1 is MNHEY and CDR2 is SMNVEV (reference sequence). The CDR3 is made up of 13 amino acids. In DNA form, the CDR3 reads TGTGCCAGCAGTACCACCCCCTCTTACGAGCAGTACTTC. Protein sequence: CASSTTPSYEQYF.

The chain recombines TRBV7-8 with TRBJ2-1, with D possibly called TRBD1 or TRBD2 (5 bases each). Germline loops: CDR1 SGHVS, CDR2 FQNEAQ. V was trimmed by 4 bases and J by 5 bases, leaving 18 bases between them. The CDR3 is made up of 16 amino acids. CDR3 residues: CASSSGMGRPHNEQFF. CDR3 bases: TGTGCCAGCAGCTCCGGTATGGGACGGCCTCACAATGAGCAGTTCTTC.

The rearrangement joins TRBV20-1 to TRBJ2-3; 7 positions match TRBD2. Trimming removed 0 bases from V and 1 base from J; junction bases left unmatched: 4. The CDR3 is 15 residues long. Germline V gene data show CDR1 as DFQATT and CDR2 as SNEGSKA (reference sequence). CDR3 protein: CSARDVRGGTDTQYF. The DNA for the CDR3 is TGCAGTGCTAGAGATGTCCGGGGGGGCACAGATACGCAGTATTTT.

This clonotype has at least ten counts. The CDR3 nucleotides are TGTGCCAGCAGCCCGGGACTAGCGGGCAGCACAGATACGCAGTATTTT. Encoded protein: CASSPGLAGSTDTQYF. The chain joins TRBV3-1 to TRBJ2-3; 12 bases match TRBD2. The CDR3 length is 16 residues. CDR1 LGHDT and CDR2 YNNKEL come from the germline V gene (reference sequence). The junction had 2 bases not matched to a gene; V was cut back by 4 bases and J by 0 bases.

This clonotype turned up a few times. This chain uses TRBV27 with TRBJ1-1; the match to TRBD1 covers 9 bases. Germline V gives CDR1 MNHEY, CDR2 SMNVEV (reference sequence). This CDR3 is 15 amino acids long. V was clipped by 2 bases and J by 4 bases; unmatched bases: 5. The CDR3 DNA reads as TGTGCCAGCAGTTTAAGGACAGGGGCGGCCACTGAAGCTTTCTTT. Its translation: CASSLRTGAATEAFF.

This clonotype came up many times. This chain connects TRBV3-1 to TRBJ1-1; D is uncertain. Germline assignment: CDR1 LGHDT and CDR2 YNNKEL (reference sequence). This CDR3 contains 14 residues. V lost 4 bases and J lost 2, with 11 bases in between. CDR3 coding DNA: TGTGCCAGCAGCCGGGTAGCCTCAAACACTGAAGCTTTCTTT. Protein: CASSRVASNTEAFF.

The sample holds many counts of this clonotype. The chain has TRBV9 and TRBJ2-7; D call uncertain. This CDR3 contains 14 residues. CDR1 and CDR2 (germline): SGDLS, YYNGEE. V was pared by 1 base and J by 2 bases, with 10 bases between. The CDR3 loop is CASSVSISPYEQYF. In DNA form, the CDR3 reads TGTGCCAGCAGCGTATCCATCTCACCCTACGAGCAGTACTTC.

J is TRBJ2-5 and V is TRBV18; D might be TRBD2 (6 bases). The germline V gene encodes CDR1 KGHSH and CDR2 LQKENI. V was pared by 3 bases and J by 7 bases, with 15 bases between. This CDR3 contains 14 residues. The CDR3 DNA reads as TGTGCCAGCTCACCGCGACTAGGACCTAGGACCCAGTACTTC. It yields the protein CASSPRLGPRTQYF.

This clonotype was seen more than once but under ten times. The V call is TRBV18, the J call TRBJ2-2; 7 bases match TRBD2. With V trimmed by 0 bases and J by 6 bases, 10 bases remained unmatched. The length of the CDR3 is 17 residues. From germline, CDR1 is KGHSH and CDR2 LQKENI. The CDR3 spells CASSPPKNAGVSGELFF. CDR3 bases: TGTGCCAGCTCACCACCCAAGAACGCGGGAGTCTCCGGGGAGCTGTTTTTT.

This clonotype was detected only a few times. The chain joins TRBV6-5 to TRBJ1-3; D call uncertain. The germline gives CDR1 MNHEY, CDR2 SVGAGI. This CDR3 region has 14 residues. V dropped 2 bases and J dropped 1 base, with 6 bases sitting between them. The CDR3 loop reads CASSYGESGNTIYF. Here the CDR3 DNA reads TGTGCCAGCAGTTACGGGGAATCTGGAAACACCATATATTTT.

This clonotype was detected ten times or more. The chain employs TRBV3-1 and TRBJ1-2; D remains unclear. Trimming cost V 6 bases and J 8 bases, with 10 bases left between them. CDR3 length: 11 amino acids. Germline V gene sequence: CDR1 LGHDT, CDR2 YNNKEL (reference sequence). The CDR3 DNA reads as TGTGCCAGCAGTTATGCTCGGGGCTACACCTTC. Amino acids: CASSYARGYTF.

The V gene is TRBV6-2 or TRBV6-3, the J gene TRBJ2-7; D gene uncertain. This CDR3 contains 13 residues. Germline V gene sequence: CDR1 MNHEY, CDR2 SVGEGT. The ends were cut back, 4 bases at V and 2 bases at J, with 9 bases in the middle. The CDR3 region is CASSSRQPYEQYF. The DNA of the CDR3 is TGTGCCAGCAGTTCGCGGCAGCCCTACGAGCAGTACTTC.

This clonotype was recorded a few times. The chain carries TRBV6-5 and TRBJ2-1; 8 nucleotides align to TRBD2. The CDR3 extends over 15 amino acids. The germline V gene has CDR1 MNHEY and CDR2 SVGAGI. V trimming: 3 bases; J trimming: 4 bases; junction bases outside the gene matches: 5. CDR3 protein: CASSYRASGYNEQFF. CDR3 nucleotides: TGTGCCAGCAGTTATAGGGCTAGCGGGTACAATGAGCAGTTCTTC.

This clonotype was detected ten times or more. The gene calls are TRBV27 and TRBJ1-6, with a possible D match to TRBD1 (5 bases). The CDR3 extends over 17 amino acids. Germline V gene data show CDR1 as MNHEY and CDR2 as SMNVEV (reference sequence). V gave up 1 base and J gave up 6 bases, with 16 bases separating them. The DNA of the CDR3 is TGTGCCAGCAGTTTATGGTTGAGGGCAGGGAGTAATTCACCCCTCCACTTT. Amino acid sequence: CASSLWLRAGSNSPLHF.

This clonotype was observed at least ten times. The rearrangement joins TRBV7-2 to TRBJ2-1; weak D call: TRBD1 (5 bases). Germline CDR1 SGHTA, CDR2 FQGNSA. CDR3 length: 14 residues. V shed 3 bases and J shed 3 bases, with 9 bases lying between them. The CDR3 region has the DNA TGTGCCAGCAGCTTCAGGGTAAGCTACAATGAGCAGTTCTTC. As protein: CASSFRVSYNEQFF.

This clonotype was seen many times. The chain joins TRBV20-1 to TRBJ1-5, with D possibly TRBD1 on 5 matching bases. This CDR3 is built from 15 residues. From germline, CDR1 is DFQATT and CDR2 SNEGSKA (reference sequence). Between the trimmed V and J ends, which lost 6 bases and 0 bases, there was a span of 15 bases. Here the CDR3 DNA reads TGCAGTGCCGCCGGGGACCCATATAGCAATCAGCCCCAGCATTTT. Protein sequence: CSAAGDPYSNQPQHF.

Many counts were recorded for this clonotype. This chain links TRBV4-1 with TRBJ2-1; 7 nucleotides match TRBD2. The CDR3 is 14 residues long. V shed 7 bases and J 4 bases; nucleotides not matched to a gene: 7. Germline lookup yields CDR1 MGHRA and CDR2 YSYEKL. DNA for the CDR3: TGCGCCAGCAACCTACTAGCGTCTTACAATGAGCAGTTCTTC. This sequence encodes CASNLLASYNEQFF.

The chain joins TRBV28 to TRBJ1-5; D is perhaps TRBD1 (5 bases). V lost 5 bases to trimming and J lost 9 bases, with 14 bases between them. CDR1 is MDHEN, CDR2 SYDVKM, per germline. This CDR3 region has 13 residues. CDR3 sequence (DNA): TGTGCCAGCAGTCCAAGGGGAGTGGGGCCCCAGCATTTT. It yields the protein CASSPRGVGPQHF.

This sequence joins TRBV12-3 or TRBV12-4 and TRBJ1-2; no reliable D call. CDR3 length: 15 residues. V shed 5 bases and J shed 5 bases, with 18 bases lying between them. The CDR3 region is CASSPARAEDYGYTF. In nucleotides, the CDR3 is TGTGCCAGCAGTCCGGCCCGGGCAGAAGATTATGGCTACACCTTC.

This chain uses TRBV11-2 with TRBJ2-7; a possible D gene is TRBD2 (6 bases). The CDR3 runs to 15 residues. The germline V gene has CDR1 SGHAT and CDR2 FQNNGV. The germline V and J ends were trimmed by 5 bases and 2 bases, with 16 bases remaining between them. DNA for the CDR3: TGTGCCAGCAGCACCGATAGCGGACTAACCTACGAGCAGTACTTC. Amino acids: CASSTDSGLTYEQYF.

This clonotype has at least ten counts. The chain recombines TRBV6-2 or TRBV6-3 with TRBJ2-5; D is uncertain. The CDR3 totals 13 residues. In germline, CDR1 is MNHEY, CDR2 SVGEGT. V was trimmed by 5 bases and J by 2 bases, leaving 9 bases between them. DNA for the CDR3: TGTGCCAGCAGTACGGACGTACAAGAGACCCAGTACTTC. This codes for CASSTDVQETQYF.

There are many counts of this clonotype. J is TRBJ2-7 and V is TRBV7-9; D gene ambiguous. V lost 5 bases, J lost 3 bases, and 14 bases lay in between. The CDR3 runs 14 residues. Per germline, CDR1 SEHNR and CDR2 FQNEAQ (reference sequence). CDR3 sequence: CASSLLGASYEQYF. DNA for the CDR3: TGTGCCAGCAGCCTACTTGGAGCGAGCTACGAGCAGTACTTC.